Listed below are T cell receptor beta chains from one sample, sequenced in a study of brain metastases from non-small cell lung cancer. Profiling relied on immunoSEQ multiplex PCR, and the TCRdb table lists in-frame clones only, not all of them. The sample has about 1,500 clones, more than 80% seen once. The specimen sequenced was tumor-adjacent normal tissue. These receptors were collected from a donor aged 40 or over with non-small cell lung cancer. Each CDR3 is given with its conserved first and last residue. D genes are given only for firm matches. Size tells how often a clone was seen (once, few, many) or the class of an expanded clone, and some rows leave it out.

>NA|TRBJ1-5|NA|TRBV30
TGTGCCTGGAGTACGGAGGGGGGCAATCAGCCCCAGCATTTT
CAWSTEGGNQPQHF
>NA|TRBJ2-1|few|TRBV5-1
TGCGCCAGCAGCTTGGATCTTAGCGTGCCCTACAATGAGCAGTTCTTC
CASSLDLSVPYNEQFF
>NA|TRBJ2-7|NA|TRBV11-3
TGTGCCAGCAGCTCCACAGACAGCCCCTACGAGCAGTACTTC
CASSSTDSPYEQYF
>NA|TRBJ2-3|NA|TRBV9
TGTGCCAGCAGCGCGCCTCTTCGAGATACGCAGTATTTT
CASSAPLRDTQYF
>NA|TRBJ1-2|NA|TRBV6-5
TGTGCCAGCAGTCGGCCCGGGACAAATTATGGCTACACCTTC
CASSRPGTNYGYTF
>NA|TRBJ1-2|NA|TRBV29-1
TGCAGCGTTGTAGGGTCTCAGGGCTACACTTTC
CSVVGSQGYTF
>NA|TRBJ2-7|NA|TRBV11-3
TGTGCCAGCAGCTTTAATGGGCAGGGCTCCTACGAGCAGTACTTC
CASSFNGQGSYEQYF
>NA|TRBJ2-3|NA|TRBV19
TGTGCCAGGCTCAGGACGGTTACGCAGTATTTT
CARLRTVTQYF
>TRBD1|TRBJ1-1|NA|TRBV14
TGTGCCAGCAGCCATTCCTTAGGGACAGGGGCATTAAGATCTGAAGCTTTCTTT
CASSHSLGTGALRSEAFF
>NA|TRBJ2-1|NA|TRBV7-3
TGTGCCAGCACCACGGTGGGTGAAAGGTCCCTAACTTACAATGAGCAGTTCTTC
CASTTVGERSLTYNEQFF
>TRBD1|TRBJ1-5|NA|TRBV19
TGTGCCAGTAACCCGAGACAGGGTTGGAATCAGCCCCAGCATTTT
CASNPRQGWNQPQHF
>NA|TRBJ2-7|NA|TRBV5-5
TGTGCCAGCAGCTTGGTCGGCGACGAGCAGTACTTC
CASSLVGDEQYF
>TRBD2|TRBJ2-1|NA|TRBV7-8
TGTGCCAGCAGCCCCTACCGACTAGCGGGAGACTATAAGCAGTTCTTC
CASSPYRLAGDYKQFF
>TRBD2|TRBJ2-3|NA|TRBV3-1/TRBV3-2
TGTGCCAGCAGCCTCTCTGGCGGGAGGGCCGAAGGTACGCAGTATTTT
CASSLSGGRAEGTQYF
>TRBD2|TRBJ2-1|NA|TRBV10-3
TGTGCCATCAGTGAGTACGGACTAGCGGGAGCGAACAATGAACAGTTCTTC
CAISEYGLAGANNEQFF